This TCR beta chain was recovered during a study of OX40 agonist ivuxolimab in advanced cancers. Across the whole study: Each patient was given ivuxolimab into a vein every 2 weeks, at 0.01 to 10 mg/kg. Among those treated, three patients had partial responses, one with hepatocellular carcinoma and two with cutaneous melanoma. Participants could have had prior anti-PD-1, anti-PD-L1 or anti-CTLA-4 therapy, and around 40% had some.

Some clones are missing from TCRdb's copy, which holds only in-frame ones; the method was immunoSEQ multiplex PCR. The data hold 57,000 or so clones, with around 83% observed a single time. Patients were ruled out by autoimmune disease history or systemic immunosuppression. From germline, CDR1 is LNHNV and CDR2 YYDKDF (reference sequence). The CDR3 is made up of 16 amino acids. V gave up 3 bases and J gave up 7 bases; unmatched junction bases: 6. Source: CD4+ or CD8+ T cells sorted from blood, taken in a trial of the OX40 agonist ivuxolimab. The TCR was taken from an adult with an advanced solid tumor such as melanoma, head and neck, liver or kidney cancer. The chain joins TRBV15 to TRBJ1-6; 10 bases line up with TRBD1. The CDR3 nucleotides are TGTGCCACCAGCAGTGGGGTGACAGGGGGCAATTCACCCCTCCACTTT. It codes for CATSSGVTGGNSPLHF.